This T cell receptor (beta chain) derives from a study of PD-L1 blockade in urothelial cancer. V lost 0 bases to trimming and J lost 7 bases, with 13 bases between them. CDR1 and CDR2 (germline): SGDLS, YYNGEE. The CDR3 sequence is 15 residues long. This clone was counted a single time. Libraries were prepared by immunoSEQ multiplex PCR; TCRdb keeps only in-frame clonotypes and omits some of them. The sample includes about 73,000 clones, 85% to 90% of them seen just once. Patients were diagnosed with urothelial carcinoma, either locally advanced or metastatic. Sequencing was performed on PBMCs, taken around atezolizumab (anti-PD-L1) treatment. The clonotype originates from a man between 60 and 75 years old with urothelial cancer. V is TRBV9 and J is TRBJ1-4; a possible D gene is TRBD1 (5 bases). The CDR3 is CASSVAEGGGEKLFF. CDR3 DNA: TGTGCCAGCAGCGTAGCTGAGGGCGGGGGTGAAAAACTGTTTTTT.